What follows are 9 T cell receptor beta chains derived from one specimen sequenced in a study of blood T cells in healthy people across ages. The use of a sample-barcoded 5' primer and a J-beta primer mix characterized a second PCR of about 7 to 12 cycles. TCRdb reprocessed the 5' RACE reads via MiXCR and lists one record per CDR3 protein. The data hold 1.5 million to 2 million distinct CDR3 sequences, with 30% to 40% observed a single time. Sequencing was done on a sample of blood. The receptors here all came from a woman under 40 in good health.

The gene calls are TRBV30 and TRBJ2-5; 12 bases align to TRBD2. V lost 2 bases and J lost 4; bases outside the gene matches: 5. The V gene's germline CDR1 is GTSNPN and CDR2 SVGIG (reference sequence). There are 15 residues in the CDR3. CDR3 amino acids: CAWSPTSGSLETQYF. The CDR3 nucleotides are TGTGCCTGGAGTCCGACTAGCGGGAGTTTAGAGACCCAGTACTTC.

This clonotype was counted only a few times. The chain carries TRBV11-2 and TRBJ2-5, with D possibly matching TRBD2 (6 bases). Trimming shortened V by 4 bases and J by 1 base, and 13 bases separated the two germline ends. The CDR3 runs 15 residues. Germline V gives CDR1 SGHAT, CDR2 FQNNGV. CDR3 sequence (DNA): TGTGCCAGCAGCTCTGGCGCGGGGCTCCAAGAGACCCAGTACTTC. Its protein product is CASSSGAGLQETQYF.

For this clonotype: A much more abundant neighbour one base away suggests this may be a read error. The limits of the CDR3 on the DNA are not certain, so only TCRdb's listed CDR3 is given. J is TRBJ2-7 and V is TRBV29-1; the tabulated D call, TRBD1, remains unverified against the DNA. CDR1 is SQVTM and CDR2 is ANQGSEA in the germline V gene. With termini counted, the CDR3 has 14 amino acids. CDR3 protein: CSVGRGTASYERYF.

The rearrangement uses TRBV20-1 and TRBJ2-1, with D perhaps matching TRBD1 (6 bases). The CDR3 consists of 14 residues. Germline V gene lookup returns CDR1 DFQATT and CDR2 SNEGSKA (reference sequence). The CDR3 spells CSPVGRGINNEQFF. The CDR3 DNA reads as TGCAGCCCTGTCGGCAGGGGAATCAACAATGAGCAGTTCTTC.

The gene calls are TRBV12-3 or TRBV12-4 and TRBJ1-1; no definite D call. The CDR3 sequence is 12 residues long. Trimming removed 1 base at V and 13 bases at J, with 13 bases between. The CDR3 is CASSLVEGRDFF. DNA of the CDR3: TGTGCCAGCAGTTTAGTGGAGGGAAGGGATTTCTTT.

Many counts were recorded for this clonotype. The chain combines TRBV20-1 with TRBJ2-5; the D gene is possibly TRBD2 (5 bases). Trimming stripped 3 bases from V and 4 bases from J, with 12 bases between. The CDR3 sequence is 13 residues long. Germline assignment: CDR1 DFQATT and CDR2 SNEGSKA (reference sequence). The chain's CDR3 is CSASFYRGETQYF. CDR3 sequence (DNA): TGCAGTGCTAGCTTTTACCGGGGAGAGACCCAGTACTTC.

As for this clonotype: This may arise from a read error, as a much more abundant clone is one base away. V gene TRBV29-1 combines with J gene TRBJ2-7; weak D call: TRBD2 (5 bases). The end of the DNA aligns better with TRBJ2-5, so the J call may be wrong. The CDR3 contains 13 residues. Germline V gene lookup returns CDR1 SQVTM and CDR2 ANQGSEA. This CDR3 is CSVARLAGGTQYF. In DNA form, the CDR3 reads TGCAGCGTTGCTAGGCTAGCAGGAGGGACCCAGTACTTC.

The rearrangement links TRBV21-1 to TRBJ2-5; the table's D call of TRBD2 was not tested on the DNA. TRBV21-1 is listed as a pseudogene. CDR3 size: 13 residues. CDR3 coding DNA: TGTGTCAGCAGCATAGGGGGGTCCTCGAGGCAGTACTTC. It is translated as CVSSIGGSSRQYF.

This clonotype was picked up a small number of times. The chain combines TRBV27 with TRBJ1-6; no clear D. Looked up from germline, CDR1 is MNHEY and CDR2 is SMNVEV (reference sequence). V lost 5 bases and J 10 bases, leaving 18 bases between the germline ends. CDR3 length: 15 amino acids. CDR3 DNA: TGTGCCAGCAGTCCCAATCCGGGTCCACCATCACCCCTCCACTTT. It encodes CASSPNPGPPSPLHF.